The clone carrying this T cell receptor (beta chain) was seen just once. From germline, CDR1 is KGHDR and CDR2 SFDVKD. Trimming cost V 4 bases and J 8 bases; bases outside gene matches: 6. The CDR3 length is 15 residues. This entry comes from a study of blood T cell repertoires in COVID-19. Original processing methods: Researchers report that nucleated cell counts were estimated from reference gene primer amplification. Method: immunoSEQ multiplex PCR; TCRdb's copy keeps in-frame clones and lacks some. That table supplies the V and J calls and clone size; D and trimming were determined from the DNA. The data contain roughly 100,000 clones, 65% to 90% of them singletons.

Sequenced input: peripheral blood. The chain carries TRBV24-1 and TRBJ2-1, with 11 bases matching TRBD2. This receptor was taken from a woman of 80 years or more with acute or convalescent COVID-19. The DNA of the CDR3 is TGTGCCACCAGTGAGGGACTAGCGGTTCGGGATGAGCAGTTCTTC. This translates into CATSEGLAVRDEQFF.